This T cell receptor (beta chain) derives from a study of blood T cell repertoires in COVID-19. About the research overall: In each case, the material was cDNA or gDNA derived from T cells, B-cell-depleted T cells, or PBMCs.

Clones were sequenced by immunoSEQ multiplex PCR, and TCRdb holds only the in-frame ones, with some missing. The data hold about 160,000 clones, with roughly 82% observed a single time. Followed longitudinally, the Seattle patients had been enrolled during active infection. After removal of 7 bases from V and 0 bases from J, the junction contained 6 bases not matched to a gene. The CDR3 totals 15 residues. Germline V gene sequence: CDR1 LNHDA, CDR2 SQIVND (reference sequence). The receptor was derived from a woman aged 40 to 50 with COVID-19, enrolled during active disease. Sequencing was carried out using peripheral blood. This rearrangement joins TRBV19 to TRBJ1-5; 7 bases match TRBD1. The CDR3 reads CASTSTGSSNQPQHF. CDR3 sequence (DNA): TGTGCCAGTACCTCGACAGGGAGTAGCAATCAGCCCCAGCATTTT.